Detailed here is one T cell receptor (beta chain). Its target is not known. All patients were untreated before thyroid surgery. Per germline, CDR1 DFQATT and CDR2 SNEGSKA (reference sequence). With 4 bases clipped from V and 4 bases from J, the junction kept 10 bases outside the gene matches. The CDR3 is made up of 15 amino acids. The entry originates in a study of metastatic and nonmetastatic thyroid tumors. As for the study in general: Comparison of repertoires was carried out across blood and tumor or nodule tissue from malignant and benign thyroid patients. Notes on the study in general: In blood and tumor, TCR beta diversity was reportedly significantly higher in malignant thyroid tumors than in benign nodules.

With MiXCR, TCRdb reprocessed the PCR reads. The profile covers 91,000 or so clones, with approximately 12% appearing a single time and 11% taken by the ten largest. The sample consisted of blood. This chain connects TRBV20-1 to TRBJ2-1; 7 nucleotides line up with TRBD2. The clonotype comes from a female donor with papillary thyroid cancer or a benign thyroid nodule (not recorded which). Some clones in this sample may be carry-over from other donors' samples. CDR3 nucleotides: TGCAGTGCTACCCCACCCTCTAGCGGATACAATGAGCAGTTCTTC. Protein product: CSATPPSSGYNEQFF.